This T cell receptor beta chain derives from a study of T cell repertoires in ileal Crohn's disease. Across the whole study: Surgery for a complication: stricturing in approximately 60%, penetrating in about 40%. Regarding the study as a whole: Active smokers at surgery had more clonal expansions than non-smokers. Sorted CD8 T cells held more high-frequency clones than CD4.

Time point: neoterminal ileum biopsy at postoperative endoscopy, about 6 months after surgery. This clone was seen just once. Its antigen is undetermined. Assay: immunoSEQ multiplex PCR; the TCRdb copy retains only in-frame clones and omits some. This table has about 12,000 clones, approximately 78% appearing once. The CDR3 has 16 residues. Trimming at V came to 0 bases and at J to 5 bases, leaving 9 bases not matched to a gene. CDR1 and CDR2 from the germline V gene are LGHNA and YSLEER. The chain carries TRBV4-3 and TRBJ2-5; 7 bases align to TRBD2. The sample was ileal tissue. This sequence originates from an adult with Crohn's disease. CDR3 in amino acids: CASSQDLASGLETQYF. CDR3 nucleotides: TGCGCCAGCAGCCAAGATCTGGCTAGCGGCCTGGAGACCCAGTACTTC.